The T cell receptor (beta chain) described here comes from a study of Tregs in tolerant kidney transplant recipients. Study-wide results and caveats: Validation in larger populations is needed because few patients were studied. Biological reproducibility was not directly addressed, but technical replication error appeared minimal.

There are 14 residues in the CDR3. Germline V gene sequence: CDR1 MGHDK, CDR2 SYGVNS. V was trimmed by 10 bases and J by 0 bases, leaving 10 bases between them. Turning to this clone: Its antigen is undetermined.

Clones were sequenced by immunoSEQ multiplex PCR, and TCRdb holds only the in-frame ones, with some missing. The sample carries under 300,000 clones, more than 65% recorded once. The TCR sequence derives from a human donor in good health. What was sequenced was CD4+ T cells from blood. The rearrangement links TRBV25-1 to TRBJ2-6; possibly TRBD1 for D (5 bases). The CDR3 region is CATQGSSGANVLTF. The CDR3 DNA sequence: TGTGCCACCCAGGGTTCCTCTGGGGCCAACGTCCTGACTTTC.